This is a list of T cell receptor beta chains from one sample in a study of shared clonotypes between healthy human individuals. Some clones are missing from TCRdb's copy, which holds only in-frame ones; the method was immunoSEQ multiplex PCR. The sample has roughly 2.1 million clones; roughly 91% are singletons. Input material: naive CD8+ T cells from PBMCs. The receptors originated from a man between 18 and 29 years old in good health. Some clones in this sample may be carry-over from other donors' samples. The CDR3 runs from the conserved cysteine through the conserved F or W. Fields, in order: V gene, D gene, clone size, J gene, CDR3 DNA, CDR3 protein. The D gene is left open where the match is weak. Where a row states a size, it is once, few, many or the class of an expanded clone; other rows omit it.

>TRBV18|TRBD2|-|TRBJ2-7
TGTGCCAGCTCACCACAATCCCCAGGGTCGGGACTAGCGGGAGTGGATTTCCCGGCCTACGAGCAGTACTTC
CASSPQSPGSGLAGVDFPAYEQYF
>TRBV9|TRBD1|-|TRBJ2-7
TGTGCCAGCAGCGTAGGGGGACAGAGCTCCTACGAGCAGTACTTC
CASSVGGQSSYEQYF
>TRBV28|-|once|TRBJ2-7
TGTGCCAGCAATTCTGGTCGAAGCCGGGACACACTCTACGAGCAGTACTTC
CASNSGRSRDTLYEQYF
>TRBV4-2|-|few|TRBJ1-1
TGTGCCAGCAGCCAAATCAGGGTTGGGATGAACACTGAAGCTTTCTTT
CASSQIRVGMNTEAFF
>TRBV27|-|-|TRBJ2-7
TGTGCCAGCAACCTGGGACGCTCAAGCGCCGAGCAGTACTTC
CASNLGRSSAEQYF
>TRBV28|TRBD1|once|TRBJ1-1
TGTGCCAGCAGCGAGACCCACCCACGTCCAACAGGGGCTTATGAAGCTTTCTTT
CASSETHPRPTGAYEAFF
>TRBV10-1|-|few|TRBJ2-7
TGCGCCAGCAGTGAACAGGGCCACGAGCAGTACTTC
CASSEQGHEQYF
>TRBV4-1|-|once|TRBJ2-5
TGCGCCAGCAGCCAAGATCATCGGGAGACCCAGTACTTC
CASSQDHRETQYF
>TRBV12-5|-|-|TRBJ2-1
TGTGCTAGTGGTTTCCTTCCCGACAGTAATGAGCAGTTCTTC
CASGFLPDSNEQFF
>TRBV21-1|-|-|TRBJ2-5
TGTGCCAGCAGCTTTGGACTAGCGGGAGGGAGGCGGGCAAAGGAGACCCAGTACTTC
CASSFGLAGGRRAKETQYF
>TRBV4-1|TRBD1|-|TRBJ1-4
TGCGCCAGCAGCCTCCGGGACAGGGGGGCTGGAGAAAAACTGTTTTTT
CASSLRDRGAGEKLFF
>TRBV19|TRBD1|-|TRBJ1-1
TGTGCCAGTAGTATCGGGACAGGTTTATTAAACACTGAAGCTTTCTTT
CASSIGTGLLNTEAFF
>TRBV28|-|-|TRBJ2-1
TGTGCCAGCAGTTTAAAAGGAGCCCTGGGCCTGTGGGATGAGCAGTTCTTC
CASSLKGALGLWDEQFF
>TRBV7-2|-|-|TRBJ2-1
TGTGCCAGCAGCTTGTTCGCGACCTACAATGAGCAGTTCTTC
CASSLFATYNEQFF
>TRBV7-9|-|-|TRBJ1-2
TGTGCCAGCAGCTTAGGTTCTAGACTAATGTATGGCTACACCTTC
CASSLGSRLMYGYTF
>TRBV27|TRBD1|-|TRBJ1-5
TGTGCCAGCAGTCCCGCCGGGGACAGAAATCAGCCCCAGCATTTT
CASSPAGDRNQPQHF
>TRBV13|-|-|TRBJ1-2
TGTGCCAGCAGCTCCCGGATGTTACGGGTCCCCTATGGCTACACCTTC
CASSSRMLRVPYGYTF
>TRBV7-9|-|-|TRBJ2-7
TGTGCCAGCAGTCCCGGCGACGAGCAGTACTTC
CASSPGDEQYF
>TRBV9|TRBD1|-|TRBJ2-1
TGTGCCAGCAGCGTCGGACAGGGAATGCGAAATGAGCAGTTCTTC
CASSVGQGMRNEQFF
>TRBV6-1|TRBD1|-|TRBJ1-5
TGTGCCAGCAGTGAAATAGGGTGGGGAGGGGGCGACTTTTATAGCAATCAGCCCCAGCATTTT
CASSEIGWGGGDFYSNQPQHF
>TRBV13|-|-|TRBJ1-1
TGTGCCAGCAGGGGGATGGAGAACACTGAAGCTTTCTTT
CASRGMENTEAFF
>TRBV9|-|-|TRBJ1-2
TGTGCCAGCAGCGTGAACAGGGAGGACTATGGCTACACCTTC
CASSVNREDYGYTF
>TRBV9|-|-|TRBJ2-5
TGTGCCAGCAGCGATCTGAAGGGGGAAGAGACCCAGTACTTC
CASSDLKGEETQYF
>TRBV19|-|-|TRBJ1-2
TGTGCCAGTAGTGTCCTCCGGGATGGCCGGCCAAGGAATGGCTACACCTTC
CASSVLRDGRPRNGYTF
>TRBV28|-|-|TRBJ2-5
TGTGCCAGCAGTTCCCCTCGGACCCGGATCGGTGAGACCCAGTACTTC
CASSSPRTRIGETQYF
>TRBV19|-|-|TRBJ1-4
TGTGCCAGTAGTATAGACGGGGAAGAAAAACTGTTTTTT
CASSIDGEEKLFF
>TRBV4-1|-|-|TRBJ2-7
TGCGCCAGCAGCCAATTGGCAGGGCCGGGGGAGCAGTACTTC
CASSQLAGPGEQYF
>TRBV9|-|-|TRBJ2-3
TGTGCCAGCAGCGTAGCGGTAAGCACAGATACGCAGTATTTT
CASSVAVSTDTQYF
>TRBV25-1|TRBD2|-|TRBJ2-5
TGTGCCAGCAGTGAATTGTCTAGCGGACAAGAGACCCAGTACTTC
CASSELSSGQETQYF
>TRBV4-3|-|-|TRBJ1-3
TGCGCCAGCAGCCAAGGGACGGGTCTAGGCGGAAACACCATATATTTT
CASSQGTGLGGNTIYF
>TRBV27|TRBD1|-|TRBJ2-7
TGTGCCAGCAGTCCGGGACAGGCCTACGAGCAGTACTTC
CASSPGQAYEQYF
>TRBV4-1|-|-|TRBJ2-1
TGCGCCAGCAGCCAAGTTACAGATTTGCGGTATGCTGGTAATGAGCAGTTCTTC
CASSQVTDLRYAGNEQFF
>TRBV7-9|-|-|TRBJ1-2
TGTGCCAGCAGCTTAGAACAAGGCAGGGGTGGTAACTATGGCTACACCTTC
CASSLEQGRGGNYGYTF
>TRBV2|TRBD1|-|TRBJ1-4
TGTGCCAGCAGGGAAGGGACAGGGGGTATTGCTAATGAAAAACTGTTTTTT
CASREGTGGIANEKLFF
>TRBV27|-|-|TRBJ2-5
TGTGCCAGCAGTTCCCGGACAGAAGAGACCCAGTACTTC
CASSSRTEETQYF
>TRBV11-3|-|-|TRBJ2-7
TGTGCCAGCGCATTAAGACGGGACTACGAGCAGTACTTC
CASALRRDYEQYF
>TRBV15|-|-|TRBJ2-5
TGTGCCACCGGTCTAGGGGGAGAGGCGGAGACCCAGTACTTC
CATGLGGEAETQYF
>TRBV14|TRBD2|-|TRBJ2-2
TGTGCCAGCAGCCACCAACTAGCGGGAGGTGCCGGGGAGCTGTTTTTT
CASSHQLAGGAGELFF
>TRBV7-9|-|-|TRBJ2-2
TGTGCCAGCAGCTCGTTCACCGGGGAGCTGTTTTTT
CASSSFTGELFF
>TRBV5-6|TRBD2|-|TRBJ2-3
TGTGCCAGCAGCTTGGGTTACCGGGGGGGCACAGATACGCAGTATTTT
CASSLGYRGGTDTQYF
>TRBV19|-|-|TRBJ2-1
TGTGCCAGTAGTATAGACCCTTACCTAAGCTCCTACAATGAGCAGTTCTTC
CASSIDPYLSSYNEQFF
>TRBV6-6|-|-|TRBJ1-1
TGTGCCAGCAGTTACTCAGGGGGGGGCTCCGAAGCTTTCTTT
CASSYSGGGSEAFF
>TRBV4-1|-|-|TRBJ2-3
TGCGCCAGCAGCCAAGTGTCCCAGGGACTGGGGTTGGGTACGCAGTATTTT
CASSQVSQGLGLGTQYF
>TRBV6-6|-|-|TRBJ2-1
TGTGCCAGCGGAGAGGCGGGAAGGGCCTACAATGAGCAGTTCTTC
CASGEAGRAYNEQFF
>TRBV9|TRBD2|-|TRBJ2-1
TGTGCCAGCAGCGTGGTCCCTAGCGGGAGTTTGAATGAGCAGTTCTTC
CASSVVPSGSLNEQFF
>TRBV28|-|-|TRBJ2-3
TGTGCCAGCAGCTCCCTAACAGAGGGCGATACGCAGTATTTT
CASSSLTEGDTQYF
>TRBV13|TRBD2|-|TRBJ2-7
TGTGCCAGCAGCTCCGGGACTACCTACTACGAGCAGTACTTC
CASSSGTTYYEQYF
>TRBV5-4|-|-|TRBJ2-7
TGTGCCAGCAGCGCGGGACTCCCCAACGAGCAGTACTTC
CASSAGLPNEQYF
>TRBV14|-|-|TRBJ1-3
TGTGCCAGCAGCCAAGATCGCGACGGAAGACTCTCTGGAAACACCATATATTTT
CASSQDRDGRLSGNTIYF